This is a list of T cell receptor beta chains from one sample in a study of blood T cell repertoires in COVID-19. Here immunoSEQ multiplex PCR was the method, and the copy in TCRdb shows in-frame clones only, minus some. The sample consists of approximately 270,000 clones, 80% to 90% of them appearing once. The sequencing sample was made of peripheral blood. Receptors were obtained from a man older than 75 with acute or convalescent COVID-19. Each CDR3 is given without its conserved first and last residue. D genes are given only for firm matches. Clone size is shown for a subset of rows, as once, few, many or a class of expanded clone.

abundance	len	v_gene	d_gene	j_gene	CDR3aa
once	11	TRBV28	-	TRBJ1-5	ASSLVERQPQH
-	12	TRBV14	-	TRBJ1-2	ASSRGPPGDGYT
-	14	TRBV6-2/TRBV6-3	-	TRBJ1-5	ASSYLQEYSNQPQH
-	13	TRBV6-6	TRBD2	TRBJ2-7	ASRSTSGFSYEQY
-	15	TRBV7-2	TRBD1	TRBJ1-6	ASSSIRTGAGNSPLH
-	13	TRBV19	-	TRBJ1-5	ASSISGLTNQPQH
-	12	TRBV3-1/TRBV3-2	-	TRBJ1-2	ASSLTGMGYGYT
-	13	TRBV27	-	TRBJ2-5	ASSLLGIRGETQY
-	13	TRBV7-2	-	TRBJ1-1	ASSLVLRMNTEAF
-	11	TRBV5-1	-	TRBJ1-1	ASSPGGDTEAF
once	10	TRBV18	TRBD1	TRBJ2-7	ASSGQGYEQY
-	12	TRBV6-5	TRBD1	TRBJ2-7	ASSYSSGGGEQY
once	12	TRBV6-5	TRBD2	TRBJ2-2	ASSKRGYTGELF
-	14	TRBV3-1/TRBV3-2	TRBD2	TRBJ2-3	ASSLWGASGEDTQY
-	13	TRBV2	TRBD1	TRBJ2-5	ASRRDRGLQETQY